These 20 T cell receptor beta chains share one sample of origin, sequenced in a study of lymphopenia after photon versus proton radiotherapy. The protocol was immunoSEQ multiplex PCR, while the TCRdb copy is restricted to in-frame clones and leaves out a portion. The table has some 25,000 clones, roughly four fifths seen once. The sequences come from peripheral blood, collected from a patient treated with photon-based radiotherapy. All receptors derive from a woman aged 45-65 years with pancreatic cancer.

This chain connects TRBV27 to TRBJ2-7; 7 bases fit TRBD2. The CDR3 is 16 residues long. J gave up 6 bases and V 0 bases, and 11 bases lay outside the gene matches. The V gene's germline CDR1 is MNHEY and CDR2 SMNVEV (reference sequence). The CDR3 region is CASSLSHPAGPTEQYF. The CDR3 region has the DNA TGTGCCAGCAGTTTATCCCACCCAGCGGGACCGACCGAGCAGTACTTC.

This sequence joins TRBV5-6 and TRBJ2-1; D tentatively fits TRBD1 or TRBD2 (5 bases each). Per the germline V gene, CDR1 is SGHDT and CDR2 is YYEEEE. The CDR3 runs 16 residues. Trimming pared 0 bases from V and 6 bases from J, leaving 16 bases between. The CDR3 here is CASSLAQGVMGNEQFF. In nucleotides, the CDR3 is TGTGCCAGCAGCTTGGCCCAGGGAGTAATGGGCAATGAGCAGTTCTTC.

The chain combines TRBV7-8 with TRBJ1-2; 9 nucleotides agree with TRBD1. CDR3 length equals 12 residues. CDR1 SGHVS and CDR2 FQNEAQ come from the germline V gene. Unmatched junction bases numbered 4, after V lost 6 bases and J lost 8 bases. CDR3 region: CASSWGQGGYTF. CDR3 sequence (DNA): TGTGCCAGCAGTTGGGGACAGGGAGGCTACACCTTC.

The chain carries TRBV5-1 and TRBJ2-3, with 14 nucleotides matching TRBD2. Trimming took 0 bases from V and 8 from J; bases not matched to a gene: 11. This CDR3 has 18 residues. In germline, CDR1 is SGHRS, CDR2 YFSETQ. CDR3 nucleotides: TGCGCCAGCAGCTTGGAAACGGGTGGGGGACTAGCGGGAGCTACGCAGTATTTT. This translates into CASSLETGGGLAGATQYF. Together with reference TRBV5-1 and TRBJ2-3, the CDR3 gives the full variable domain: KAGVTQTPRYLIKTRGQQVTLSCSPISGHRSVSWYQQTPGQGLQFLFEYFSETQRNKGNFPGRFSGRQFSNSRSEMNVSTLELGDSALYLCASSLETGGGLAGATQYFGPGTRLTVL.

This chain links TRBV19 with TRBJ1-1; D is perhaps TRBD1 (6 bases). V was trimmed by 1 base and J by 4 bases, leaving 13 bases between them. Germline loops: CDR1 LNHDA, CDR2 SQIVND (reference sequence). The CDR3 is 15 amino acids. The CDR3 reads CASSIGRGETTEAFF. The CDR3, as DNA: TGTGCCAGTAGTATAGGAAGGGGGGAAACCACTGAAGCTTTCTTT.

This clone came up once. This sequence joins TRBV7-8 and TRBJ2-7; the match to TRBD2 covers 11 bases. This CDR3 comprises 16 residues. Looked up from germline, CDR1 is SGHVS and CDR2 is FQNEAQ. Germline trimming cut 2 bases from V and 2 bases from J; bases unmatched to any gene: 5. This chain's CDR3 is CASSLSSTSGAYEQYF. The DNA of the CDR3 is TGTGCCAGCAGCTTAAGTTCGACTAGCGGGGCCTACGAGCAGTACTTC.

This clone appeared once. In nucleotides, the CDR3 is TGTGCCAGCAGCCAACAACAGGTGGCAACTAATGAAAAACTGTTTTTT. Translated: CASSQQQVATNEKLFF. This chain links TRBV4-2 with TRBJ1-4; tentatively, D is TRBD1 (5 bases). CDR1 and CDR2 from the germline V gene are LGHNA and YNFKEQ. Trimming removed 2 bases from V and 0 bases from J, with 10 bases in between. CDR3 size: 16 residues.

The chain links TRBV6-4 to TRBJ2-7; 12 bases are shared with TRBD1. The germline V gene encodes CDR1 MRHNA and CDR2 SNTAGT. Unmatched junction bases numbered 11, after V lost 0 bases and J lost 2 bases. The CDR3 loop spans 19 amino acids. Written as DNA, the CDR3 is TGTGCCAGCAGTGACTCGACGGGACAGGGGGCCTTACATACCTACGAGCAGTACTTC. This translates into CASSDSTGQGALHTYEQYF.

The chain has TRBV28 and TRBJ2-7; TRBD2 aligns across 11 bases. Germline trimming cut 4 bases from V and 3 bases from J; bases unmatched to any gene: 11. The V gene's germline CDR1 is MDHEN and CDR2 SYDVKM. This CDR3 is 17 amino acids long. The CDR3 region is CASSYRLAGGPHYEQYF. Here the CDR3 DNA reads TGTGCCAGCAGTTACCGGCTAGCGGGAGGCCCGCACTACGAGCAGTACTTC.

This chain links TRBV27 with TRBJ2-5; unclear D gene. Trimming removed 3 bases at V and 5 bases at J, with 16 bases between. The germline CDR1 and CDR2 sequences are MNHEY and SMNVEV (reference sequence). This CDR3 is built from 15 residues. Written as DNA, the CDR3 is TGTGCCAGCAGTTTCGGTATCCACCCCGAGGAGACCCAGTACTTC. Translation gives CASSFGIHPEETQYF.

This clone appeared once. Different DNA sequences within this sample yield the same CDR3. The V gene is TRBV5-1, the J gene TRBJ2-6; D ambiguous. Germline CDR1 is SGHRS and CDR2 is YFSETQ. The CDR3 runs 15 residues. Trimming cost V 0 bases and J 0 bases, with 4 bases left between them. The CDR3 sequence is CASSLAPSGANVLTF. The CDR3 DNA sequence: TGCGCCAGCAGCTTGGCTCCCTCTGGGGCCAACGTCCTGACTTTC.

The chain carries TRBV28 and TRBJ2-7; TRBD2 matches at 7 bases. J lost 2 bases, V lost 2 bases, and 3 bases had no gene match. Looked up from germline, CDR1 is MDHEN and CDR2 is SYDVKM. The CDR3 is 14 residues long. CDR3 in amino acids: CASSLPSGTYEQYF. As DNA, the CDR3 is TGTGCCAGCAGTTTACCTAGCGGTACCTACGAGCAGTACTTC. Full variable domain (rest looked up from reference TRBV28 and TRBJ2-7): DVKVTQSSRYLVKRTGEKVFLECVQDMDHENMFWYRQDPGLGLRLIYFSYDVKMKEKGDIPEGYSVSREKKERFSLILESASTNQTSMYLCASSLPSGTYEQYFGPGTRLTVT.

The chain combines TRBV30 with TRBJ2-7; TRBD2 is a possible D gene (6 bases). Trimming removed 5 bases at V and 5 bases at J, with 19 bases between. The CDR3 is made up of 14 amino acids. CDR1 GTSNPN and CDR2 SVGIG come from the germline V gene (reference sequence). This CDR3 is CAWEPTGEGDEQYF. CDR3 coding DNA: TGTGCCTGGGAGCCGACGGGGGAAGGGGACGAGCAGTACTTC.

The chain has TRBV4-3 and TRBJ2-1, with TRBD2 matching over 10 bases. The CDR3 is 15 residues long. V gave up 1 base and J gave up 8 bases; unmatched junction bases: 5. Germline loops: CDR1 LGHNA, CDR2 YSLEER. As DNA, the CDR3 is TGCGCCAGCAGCCAAGGACTAGCGGGTATCTATGAGCAGTTCTTC. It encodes CASSQGLAGIYEQFF.

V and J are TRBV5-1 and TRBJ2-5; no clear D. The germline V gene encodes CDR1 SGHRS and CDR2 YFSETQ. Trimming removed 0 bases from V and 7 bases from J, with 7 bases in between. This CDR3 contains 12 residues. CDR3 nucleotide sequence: TGCGCCAGCAGCTTGGATTGGGGGACCCAGTACTTC. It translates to CASSLDWGTQYF. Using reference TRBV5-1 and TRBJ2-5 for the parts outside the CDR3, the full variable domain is KAGVTQTPRYLIKTRGQQVTLSCSPISGHRSVSWYQQTPGQGLQFLFEYFSETQRNKGNFPGRFSGRQFSNSRSEMNVSTLELGDSALYLCASSLDWGTQYFGPGTRLLVL.

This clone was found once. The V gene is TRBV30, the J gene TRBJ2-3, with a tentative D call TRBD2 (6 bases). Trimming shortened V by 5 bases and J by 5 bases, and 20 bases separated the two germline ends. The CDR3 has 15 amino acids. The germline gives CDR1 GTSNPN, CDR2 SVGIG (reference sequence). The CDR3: CAWLRGTTRGDTQYF. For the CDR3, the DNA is TGTGCCTGGTTGCGGGGAACTACGAGAGGAGATACGCAGTATTTT.

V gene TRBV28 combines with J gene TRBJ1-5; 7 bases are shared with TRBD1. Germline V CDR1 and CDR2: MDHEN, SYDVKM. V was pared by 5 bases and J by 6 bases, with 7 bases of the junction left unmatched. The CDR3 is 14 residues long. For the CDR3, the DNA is TGTGCCAGCAGTCACCAAGGGGGCGTTCAGCCCCAGCATTTT. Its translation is CASSHQGGVQPQHF.

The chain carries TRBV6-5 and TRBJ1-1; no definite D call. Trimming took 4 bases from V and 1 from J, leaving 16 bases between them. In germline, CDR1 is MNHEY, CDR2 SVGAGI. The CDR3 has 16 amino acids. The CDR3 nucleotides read TGTGCCAGCAGTTTCGTTCTTAGAGGACCGAACACTGAAGCTTTCTTT. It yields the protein CASSFVLRGPNTEAFF.

The CDR3 DNA sequence: TGTGCCAGCAGCTTAGAGGGCCGACGAACAGATACGCAGTATTTT. It encodes CASSLEGRRTDTQYF. The chain uses TRBV11-2 and TRBJ2-3; D not certain. The CDR3 length is 15 residues. Trimming cost V 0 bases and J 3 bases, with 10 bases left between them. The germline V gene has CDR1 SGHAT and CDR2 FQNNGV.

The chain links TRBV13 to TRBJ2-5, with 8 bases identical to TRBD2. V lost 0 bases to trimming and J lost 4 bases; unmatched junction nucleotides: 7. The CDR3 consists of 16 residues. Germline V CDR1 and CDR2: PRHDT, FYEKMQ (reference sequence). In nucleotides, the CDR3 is TGTGCCAGCAGCTTAGGTTGGCGGGAGGAGGGAGAGACCCAGTACTTC. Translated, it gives CASSLGWREEGETQYF.